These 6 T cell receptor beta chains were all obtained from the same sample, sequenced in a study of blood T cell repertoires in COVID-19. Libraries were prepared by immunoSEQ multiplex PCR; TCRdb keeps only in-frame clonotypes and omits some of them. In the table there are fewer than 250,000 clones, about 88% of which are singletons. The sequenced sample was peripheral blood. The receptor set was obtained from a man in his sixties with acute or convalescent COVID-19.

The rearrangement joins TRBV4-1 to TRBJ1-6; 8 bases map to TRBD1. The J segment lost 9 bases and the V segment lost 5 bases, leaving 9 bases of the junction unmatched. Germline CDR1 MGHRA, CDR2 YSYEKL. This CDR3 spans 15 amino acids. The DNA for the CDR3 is TGCGCCAGCAGCTCAGCGGACAGGGAGGGTTCACCCCTCCACTTT. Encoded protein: CASSSADREGSPLHF.

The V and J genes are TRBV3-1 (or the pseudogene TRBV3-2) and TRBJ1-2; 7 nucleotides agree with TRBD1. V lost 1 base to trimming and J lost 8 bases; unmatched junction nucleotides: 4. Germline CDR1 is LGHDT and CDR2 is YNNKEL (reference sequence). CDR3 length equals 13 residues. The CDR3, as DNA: TGTGCCAGCAGCCAAGGGACAGGCCGCGGCTACACCTTC. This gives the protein CASSQGTGRGYTF.

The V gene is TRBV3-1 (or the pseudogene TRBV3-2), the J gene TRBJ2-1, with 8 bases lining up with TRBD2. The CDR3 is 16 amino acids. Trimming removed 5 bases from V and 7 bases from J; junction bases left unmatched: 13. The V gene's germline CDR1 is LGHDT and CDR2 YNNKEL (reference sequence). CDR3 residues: CASSTGGLGAGNEQFF. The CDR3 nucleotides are TGTGCCAGCAGCACTGGGGGACTAGGGGCTGGGAATGAGCAGTTCTTC.

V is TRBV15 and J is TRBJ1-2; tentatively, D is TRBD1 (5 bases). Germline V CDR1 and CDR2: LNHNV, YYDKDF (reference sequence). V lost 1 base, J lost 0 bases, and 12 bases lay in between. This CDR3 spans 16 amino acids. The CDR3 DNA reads TGTGCCACCAGCAGAGCCGGTGCAGGGACTAACTATGGCTACACCTTC. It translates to CATSRAGAGTNYGYTF. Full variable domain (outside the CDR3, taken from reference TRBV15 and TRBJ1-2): DAMVIQNPRYQVTQFGKPVTLSCSQTLNHNVMYWYQQKSSQAPKLLFHYYDKDFNNEADTPDNFQSRRPNTSFCFLDIRSPGLGDTAMYLCATSRAGAGTNYGYTFGSGTRLTVV.

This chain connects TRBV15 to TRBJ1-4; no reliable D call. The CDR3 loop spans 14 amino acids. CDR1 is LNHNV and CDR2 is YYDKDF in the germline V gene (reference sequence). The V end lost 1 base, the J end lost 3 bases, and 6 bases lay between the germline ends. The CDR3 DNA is TGTGCCACCAGCAGAGCCACAGCTAATGAAAAACTGTTTTTT. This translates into CATSRATANEKLFF. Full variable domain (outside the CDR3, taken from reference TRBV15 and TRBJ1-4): DAMVIQNPRYQVTQFGKPVTLSCSQTLNHNVMYWYQQKSSQAPKLLFHYYDKDFNNEADTPDNFQSRRPNTSFCFLDIRSPGLGDTAMYLCATSRATANEKLFFGSGTQLSVL.

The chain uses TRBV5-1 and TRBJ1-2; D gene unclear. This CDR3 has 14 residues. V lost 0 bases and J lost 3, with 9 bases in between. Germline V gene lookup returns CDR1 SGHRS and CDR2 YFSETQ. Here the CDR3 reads CASSLEMADYGYTF. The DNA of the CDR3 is TGCGCCAGCAGCTTGGAAATGGCCGACTATGGCTACACCTTC. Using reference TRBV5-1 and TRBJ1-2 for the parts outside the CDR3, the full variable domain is KAGVTQTPRYLIKTRGQQVTLSCSPISGHRSVSWYQQTPGQGLQFLFEYFSETQRNKGNFPGRFSGRQFSNSRSEMNVSTLELGDSALYLCASSLEMADYGYTFGSGTRLTVV.